These T cell receptor beta chains were read from a single sample in a study of shared clonotypes between healthy human individuals. Produced via immunoSEQ multiplex PCR; TCRdb's table is partial and in-frame only. The sample shows over 2,000,000 clones, about 93% of them seen only once. The sequencing sample was made of naive CD8+ T cells from PBMCs. These receptor sequences come from a man aged 18 to 35 in good health. Some clones in this sample may be carry-over from other donors' samples. Both conserved end residues are part of each CDR3. Fields, in order: J gene, clone size, V gene, D gene, CDR3 protein, CDR3 DNA. The D gene is left open where the match is weak. Some rows mark clone size as missing; the rest say once, few, many or name a class of expanded clone.

TRBJ1-4,-,TRBV6-5,-,CASWSGEKLFF,TGTGCCAGCTGGTCGGGTGAAAAACTGTTTTTT
TRBJ1-4,-,TRBV5-1,TRBD1,CASSGPGTGRNEKLFF,TGCGCCAGCAGCGGACCAGGGACAGGCAGAAATGAAAAACTGTTTTTT
TRBJ2-1,few,TRBV19,-,CASTHGNEQFF,TGTGCCAGTACCCACGGCAATGAGCAGTTCTTC
TRBJ2-1,-,TRBV9,-,CASSAGTMYGEQFF,TGTGCCAGCAGCGCGGGAACCATGTATGGTGAGCAGTTCTTC
TRBJ2-1,-,TRBV28,TRBD2,CASSLRLSGDNEQFF,TGTGCCAGCAGTTTAAGGTTAAGCGGGGACAATGAGCAGTTCTTC
TRBJ1-5,-,TRBV7-8,-,CASSLALIGGSNQPQHF,TGTGCCAGCAGCTTAGCTCTCATCGGGGGTAGCAATCAGCCCCAGCATTTT
TRBJ1-1,-,TRBV11-1,-,CASSLEGQPNTEAFF,TGTGCCAGCAGCTTAGAGGGTCAGCCGAACACTGAAGCTTTCTTT
TRBJ2-1,-,TRBV27,TRBD1,CASSIGTGHNEQFF,TGTGCCAGCAGTATCGGGACAGGGCACAATGAGCAGTTCTTC
TRBJ1-2,-,TRBV19,-,CASSIEVRGRGYTF,TGTGCCAGTAGTATAGAGGTCCGGGGTCGGGGCTACACCTTC
TRBJ2-7,-,TRBV27,TRBD2,CASSLRGLATYEQYF,TGTGCCAGCAGTTTAAGGGGACTAGCGACCTACGAGCAGTACTTC
TRBJ2-7,-,TRBV10-3,TRBD2,CAIRGGLAGEQYF,TGTGCCATCAGGGGTGGGCTAGCGGGAGAGCAGTACTTC
TRBJ2-7,-,TRBV19,TRBD1,CASSIGGQFYEQYF,TGTGCCAGTAGTATAGGGGGACAGTTCTACGAGCAGTACTTC
TRBJ2-7,-,TRBV19,-,CASSIAGHLYEQYF,TGTGCCAGTAGTATCGCAGGACATCTCTACGAGCAGTACTTC
TRBJ1-1,few,TRBV6-5,-,CASSYSDWDTEAFF,TGTGCCAGCAGTTACTCCGACTGGGACACTGAAGCTTTCTTT
TRBJ2-5,-,TRBV9,-,CASSPGLRETQYF,TGTGCCAGCAGCCCTGGACTGCGAGAGACCCAGTACTTC
TRBJ2-3,-,TRBV27,TRBD1,CASLGQGSDTQYF,TGTGCCAGCCTGGGACAGGGGTCAGATACGCAGTATTTT
TRBJ2-7,-,TRBV27,-,CASSLSVGGPYEQYF,TGTGCCAGCAGTTTATCGGTCGGGGGTCCCTACGAGCAGTACTTC
TRBJ2-2,-,TRBV27,-,CASSFFPAGELFF,TGTGCCAGCAGTTTTTTTCCGGCCGGGGAGCTGTTTTTT
TRBJ2-7,-,TRBV11-2,TRBD2,CASSHPSGGVYEQYF,TGTGCCAGCAGCCATCCTAGCGGGGGGGTTTACGAGCAGTACTTC
TRBJ2-1,few,TRBV9,-,CASSATGYNEQFF,TGTGCCAGCAGCGCTACAGGGTACAATGAGCAGTTCTTC
TRBJ2-7,-,TRBV5-8,-,CASSLAGGEQYF,TGTGCCAGCAGCTTGGCCGGAGGCGAGCAGTACTTC
TRBJ1-5,-,TRBV4-1,-,CASSQGRQGNQPQHF,TGCGCCAGCAGCCAAGGCAGACAGGGCAATCAGCCCCAGCATTTT
TRBJ2-7,-,TRBV5-1,TRBD1,CASSYGTGSYEQYF,TGCGCCAGCAGTTACGGGACAGGCTCCTACGAGCAGTACTTC
TRBJ1-1,-,TRBV27,-,CASSLTPNTEAFF,TGTGCCAGCAGTCTGACACCGAACACTGAAGCTTTCTTT